The clone carrying this T cell receptor (beta chain) was detected a few times. The antigen is unknown. The junction does not match germline at one end; this may be a read error. TCRdb re-called the reads through MiXCR, storing one row per CDR3 protein. This sample yields around 300,000 distinct CDR3 sequences, of which 9% to 9.5% are seen a single time; around 4.1% belongs to the top ten. The record originates from a study of T cell repertoires in cytomegalovirus infection. Study-wide background: Carrying CMV and the relevant HLA type showed in public TCR beta signatures.

This CDR3 region has 11 residues. The V gene's germline CDR1 is MNHNS and CDR2 SASEGT. Notes on the study in general: The study found HLA-C-restricted CMV-specific TCR beta clonotypes dominating the ex vivo response. Identification of carriers of CMV plus the relevant HLA was achieved through cumulative public TCR beta family frequency.

The clonotype originates from a human donor in good health (CMV status not recorded). Some clones in this sample may be carry-over from other donors' samples. The sample consisted of PBMCs. The V and J genes are TRBV6-1 and TRBJ2-7; D possibly corresponds to TRBD2 (6 bases). CDR3 sequence (DNA): TGTGCCAGCAGTGAAATGGAGGGGCTGGTCTTC. It translates to CASSEMEGLVF.